Shown below are 21 T cell receptor beta chains from a single sample sequenced in a study of identical twins. TCRdb re-derived calls from the 5' RACE reads in MiXCR, one entry per CDR3 protein. The table lists approximately 630,000 distinct CDR3 sequences, 7.1% of them singletons, with roughly 1.5% in the top ten. These data were also filed under a second study, of yellow fever vaccine responses in identical twins.

The source material was PBMCs. Every receptor here comes from a woman between 18 and 30 years old in good health.

J is TRBJ2-1 and V is TRBV12-3 or TRBV12-4; the D gene is possibly TRBD2 (6 bases). There are 15 residues in the CDR3. The V gene lost 1 base and the J gene lost 9 bases, with 16 bases spanning the gap. The CDR3 DNA follows: TGTGCCAGCAGTTTAGTGGCAGTGCGGAGGGCTGAGCAGTTCTTC. Encoded protein: CASSLVAVRRAEQFF.

This clonotype has ten or more counts. The genes are TRBV3-1 and TRBJ1-5; no firm D call. The CDR3 extends over 14 amino acids. The germline V gene encodes CDR1 LGHDT and CDR2 YNNKEL (reference sequence). V was clipped by 0 bases and J by 1 base, with 4 bases between them. In DNA form, the CDR3 reads TGTGCCAGCAGCCAAGATGTGAGCAATCAGCCCCAGCATTTT. Its protein is CASSQDVSNQPQHF. The entire variable domain, with the rest obtained from reference TRBV3-1 and TRBJ1-5, is as follows: DTAVSQTPKYLVTQMGNDKSIKCEQNLGHDTMYWYKQDSKKFLKIMFSYNNKELIINETVPNRFSPKSPDKAHLNLHINSLELGDSAVYFCASSQDVSNQPQHFGDGTRLSIL.

This clonotype has more than one count but fewer than ten. The chain uses TRBV7-9 and TRBJ2-2; 7 nucleotides line up with TRBD2. CDR3 length equals 14 residues. CDR1 SEHNR and CDR2 FQNEAQ come from the germline V gene (reference sequence). Trimming took 1 base from V and 7 from J; bases not matched to a gene: 3. CDR3 loop: CASSLVGGGGELFF. CDR3 nucleotides: TGTGCCAGCAGCTTAGTCGGCGGGGGCGGGGAGCTGTTTTTT.

The V gene is TRBV20-1, the J gene TRBJ2-2; D unclear. This CDR3 region has 13 residues. Looked up from germline, CDR1 is DFQATT and CDR2 is SNEGSKA (reference sequence). The V and J ends lost 1 base and 5 bases respectively, with 8 bases between them. CDR3 nucleotides: TGCAGTGCTAGAGGGCTAGTTACCGGGGAGCTGTTTTTT. This codes for CSARGLVTGELFF.

This clonotype has at least ten counts. The chain recombines TRBV6-5 with TRBJ1-1, with D possibly being TRBD1 (5 bases). The V end lost 2 bases, the J end lost 6 bases, and 13 bases lay between the germline ends. CDR1 and CDR2 from the germline V gene are MNHEY and SVGAGI. The CDR3 covers 14 residues. The CDR3 DNA is TGTGCCAGCAGTTACACGGGGGAGGGCTCTGAAGCTTTCTTT. Protein sequence: CASSYTGEGSEAFF.

This clonotype was counted a few times. The V gene is TRBV18, the J gene TRBJ2-1; 9 bases align to TRBD2. Germline V gene sequence: CDR1 KGHSH, CDR2 LQKENI. Trimming took 4 bases from V and 5 from J; bases not matched to a gene: 6. The CDR3 has 15 residues. CDR3 amino acids: CASSLRTSADNEQFF. CDR3 DNA sequence: TGTGCCAGCTCACTACGGACTAGCGCAGACAATGAGCAGTTCTTC. The variable domain in full, with the rest retrieved from reference TRBV18 and TRBJ2-1, is NAGVMQNPRHLVRRRGQEARLRCSPMKGHSHVYWYRQLPEEGLKFMVYLQKENIIDESGMPKERFSAEFPKEGPSILRIQQVVRGDSAAYFCASSLRTSADNEQFFGPGTRLTVL.

The rearrangement links TRBV9 to TRBJ1-3, with D uncertain. V was pared by 3 bases and J by 0 bases, with 16 bases between. The CDR3 extends over 17 amino acids. Germline lookup yields CDR1 SGDLS and CDR2 YYNGEE. CDR3 nucleotides: TGTGCCAGCAGCGGAGAGTTGGGCGTTCACTCTGGAAACACCATATATTTT. The encoded protein is CASSGELGVHSGNTIYF.

This clonotype was observed a handful of times. The CDR3 is CSVASGRAGETQYF. The DNA of the CDR3 is TGCAGCGTTGCCAGCGGGAGGGCCGGTGAGACCCAGTACTTC. The chain recombines TRBV29-1 with TRBJ2-5, with TRBD2 matching over 10 bases. After removal of 4 bases from V and 5 bases from J, the junction contained 7 bases not matched to a gene. The germline CDR1 and CDR2 sequences are SQVTM and ANQGSEA. CDR3 size: 14 residues.

V gene TRBV3-1 combines with J gene TRBJ2-7; TRBD1 is a possible D gene (7 bases). The CDR3 is made up of 16 amino acids. Trimming removed 3 bases from V and 7 bases from J, with 22 bases in between. CDR1 LGHDT and CDR2 YNNKEL come from the germline V gene (reference sequence). The CDR3 region is CASSHRAGGGTTEQYF. In DNA form, the CDR3 reads TGTGCCAGCAGCCATCGCGCTGGAGGGGGCACTACGGAGCAGTACTTC.

At least ten counts were recorded for this clonotype. The chain uses TRBV7-9 and TRBJ2-7; D is perhaps TRBD2 (5 bases). The germline CDR1 and CDR2 sequences are SEHNR and FQNEAQ (reference sequence). V lost 4 bases, J lost 7 bases, and 14 bases lay in between. The CDR3 contains 13 residues. The CDR3 sequence: CASSSQRPGEQYF. The DNA of the CDR3 is TGTGCCAGCAGCTCACAGAGACCGGGGGAGCAGTACTTC.

The chain employs TRBV5-1 and TRBJ1-3; D uncertain. The germline V gene encodes CDR1 SGHRS and CDR2 YFSETQ. The CDR3 length is 13 residues. Trimming shortened V by 6 bases and J by 0 bases, and 7 bases separated the two germline ends. This CDR3 reads CASNPGSGNTIYF. DNA of the CDR3: TGCGCCAGCAACCCGGGCTCTGGAAACACCATATATTTT.

The table lists this clonotype with many counts. This sequence joins TRBV5-1 and TRBJ2-7; D gene unclear. V lost 2 bases, J lost 2 bases, and 8 bases lay in between. The germline V gene has CDR1 SGHRS and CDR2 YFSETQ. The CDR3 spans 13 residues. CDR3: CASSLEVTYEQYF. DNA of the CDR3: TGCGCCAGCAGCTTAGAAGTAACCTACGAGCAGTACTTC.

In the case of this clonotype: It may be a read error: a sequence one base away is much more abundant. The rearrangement links TRBV24-1 to TRBJ2-5, with a possible D match to TRBD1 (6 bases). The CDR3 length is 15 residues. Germline CDR1 is KGHDR and CDR2 is SFDVKD. CDR3 in DNA: TGTGCCTCCAGTGATTTTTTGACAGGTCAAGAGACCCAGTACTTC. This gives the protein CASSDFLTGQETQYF.

This clonotype was found a few times. V usage is TRBV25-1 and J usage is TRBJ2-7; 15 bases are shared with TRBD2. Trimming removed 5 bases from V and 4 bases from J; junction bases left unmatched: 3. Germline values: CDR1 MGHDK, CDR2 SYGVNS. This CDR3 is 15 amino acids long. CDR3 loop: CASSNGLAGGYEQYF. In DNA form, the CDR3 reads TGTGCCAGCAGTAATGGACTAGCGGGAGGGTACGAGCAGTACTTC.

The gene calls are TRBV3-1 and TRBJ2-7; TRBD2 matches at 7 bases. This CDR3 has 16 amino acids. The junction had 6 bases not matched to a gene; V was cut back by 0 bases and J by 1 base. CDR1 LGHDT and CDR2 YNNKEL come from the germline V gene (reference sequence). The DNA of the CDR3 is TGTGCCAGCAGCCAAGACTCTAGCGGTCTTTCCTACGAGCAGTACTTC. It codes for CASSQDSSGLSYEQYF.

This clonotype was detected a few times. The CDR3 nucleotides are TGTGCCAGCAAGCCGGGACAAATCACAGATACGCAGTATTTT. Protein: CASKPGQITDTQYF. V and J are TRBV28 and TRBJ2-3; perhaps TRBD1 as D (6 bases). The germline gives CDR1 MDHEN, CDR2 SYDVKM. Between the trimmed V and J ends, which lost 7 bases and 2 bases, there was a span of 13 bases. The CDR3 consists of 14 residues.

A few counts support this clonotype. The chain uses TRBV7-9 and TRBJ1-1; tentative D call: TRBD1 (6 bases). Germline V lookup: CDR1 SEHNR, CDR2 FQNEAQ (reference sequence). V lost 1 base, J lost 4 bases, and 10 bases lay in between. The CDR3 totals 14 residues. CDR3 loop: CASSLVGGRTEAFF. As DNA, the CDR3 is TGTGCCAGCAGCTTAGTAGGGGGGCGCACTGAAGCTTTCTTT.

This clonotype has a count of ten or more. This sequence joins TRBV5-5 and TRBJ2-7; tentatively, D is TRBD2 (5 bases). The CDR3 covers 11 residues. Per germline, CDR1 SGHKS and CDR2 YYEKEE (reference sequence). Here the CDR3 reads CASSYTPRGLV. CDR3 DNA sequence: TGTGCCAGCAGTTATACACCTAGAGGGTTAGTC.

This clonotype was seen repeatedly, ten times or more. The chain recombines TRBV28 with TRBJ2-1; 8 bases fit TRBD1. CDR1 MDHEN and CDR2 SYDVKM come from the germline V gene. Trimming removed 6 bases from V and 7 bases from J; junction bases left unmatched: 8. This CDR3 comprises 14 residues. Here the CDR3 DNA reads TGTGCCAGCAGCCGAACAGGGGGAGTTAATGAGCAGTTCTTC. Translation: CASSRTGGVNEQFF.

This chain joins TRBV20-1 and TRBJ2-3, with D perhaps TRBD2 (5 bases). The CDR3 runs to 14 residues. Germline V gene sequence: CDR1 DFQATT, CDR2 SNEGSKA (reference sequence). V was pared by 7 bases and J by 5 bases, with 19 bases between. CDR3 region: CSVSRGRSLDTQYF. DNA of the CDR3: TGCAGTGTATCACGAGGGAGAAGCTTAGATACGCAGTATTTT.

This clonotype was observed a handful of times. J is TRBJ2-1 and V is TRBV14; 8 positions match TRBD2. Losses at the gene ends were 4 bases for V and 4 bases for J; bases not matched to a gene: 6. The CDR3 spans 15 residues. The germline gives CDR1 SGHDN, CDR2 FVKESK. CDR3 DNA sequence: TGTGCCAGCAGCCCACTAGCGGCAATATACAATGAGCAGTTCTTC. It yields the protein CASSPLAAIYNEQFF.